The rows below give T cell receptor beta chains drawn from one sample of a study of identical twins. A single record per CDR3 protein comes from TCRdb applying MiXCR to the 5' RACE reads. The sample consists of some 760,000 distinct CDR3 sequences, 15% to 20% of them appearing once. The sample was also reused in another study, on T cells expressing NK-cell markers.

The sample comprised PBMCs. These receptors originate from a woman between 18 and 29 years old in good health. CDR3s include the opening cysteine and the closing phenylalanine or tryptophan. D genes are given only for firm matches. Not every row has a clone size; where given, it reads once, few, many or a size class.

clone_size	d_call	v_call	j_call	cdr3_length	cdr3_nt	cdr3_aa
few	NA	TRBV6-4	TRBJ2-3	13	TGTGCCAGCAGTCACCAACTAGGGGATACGCAGTATTTT	CASSHQLGDTQYF
few	TRBD1	TRBV6-5	TRBJ2-2	16	TGTGCCAGCAGTCACCGGGACAGAGTGAACACCGGGGAGCTGTTTTTT	CASSHRDRVNTGELFF
NA	TRBD1	TRBV20-1	TRBJ1-5	14	TGCAGTGCTTTCAGACAGGGTTGGGTTCAGCCCCAGCATTTT	CSAFRQGWVQPQHF
few	TRBD1	TRBV6-1	TRBJ2-1	14	TGTGCCAGCATGGGACAGGGGGCTAAGGATGAGCAGTTCTTC	CASMGQGAKDEQFF
NA	NA	TRBV4-1	TRBJ2-2	17	TGCGCCAGCAGCCAACGATGGAGACAGCCAAACACCGGGGAGCTGTTTTTT	CASSQRWRQPNTGELFF
few	NA	TRBV27	TRBJ2-5	14	TGTGCCAGCAGTTTATTATACATGGGGGAGACCCAGTACTTC	CASSLLYMGETQYF
few	TRBD1	TRBV12-3/TRBV12-4	TRBJ1-3	16	TGTGCCAGCAGTTTAGGGGACAGTTTTTCTGGAAACACCATATATTTT	CASSLGDSFSGNTIYF
few	NA	TRBV29-1	TRBJ1-1	11	TGCACCTTAGGGGGTTTCCCTGAAGCTTTCTTT	CTLGGFPEAFF
NA	NA	TRBV9	TRBJ1-5	14	TGTGCCAGCGCCCGTGGGGACTATACGTGGCCCCAGCATTTT	CASARGDYTWPQHF
NA	NA	TRBV9	TRBJ1-2	12	TGTGCCAGCAGCGTTTGGGTTTATGGCTACACCTTC	CASSVWVYGYTF
NA	NA	TRBV5-1	TRBJ2-6	14	TGCGCCAGCACGGGGTCCTCTGGGGCCAACGTCCTGACTTTC	CASTGSSGANVLTF
few	NA	TRBV12-3/TRBV12-4	TRBJ1-2	12	TGTGCCAGCAGTGAGACACTATATGGCTACACCTTC	CASSETLYGYTF
NA	NA	TRBV25-1	TRBJ2-7	15	TGTGCCAGCGCCCGAGGGGCAGGGCGAGGTTACGAGCAGTACTTC	CASARGAGRGYEQYF
few	NA	TRBV27	TRBJ2-7	12	TGTGCCAGCAGTGCCGACGTTGGGGAGCAGTACTTC	CASSADVGEQYF
few	NA	TRBV21-1	TRBJ2-7	11	TGTGCCAGCAGCAAAGTTCCCGGGGCGGAATTC	CASSKVPGAEF
few	NA	TRBV4-3	TRBJ1-1	14	TGCGCCAGCAGCCAAGAGAGAACGAACACTGAAGCTTTCTTT	CASSQERTNTEAFF
few	TRBD2	TRBV12-3/TRBV12-4	TRBJ2-1	18	TGTGCCAGCAGTACGCCCTCGGGACTAGCGAGAGGATACAATGAGCAGTTCTTC	CASSTPSGLARGYNEQFF
NA	TRBD2	TRBV10-2	TRBJ2-7	14	TGCGCCAGCAGTGTACGGGAGGGCCTCTACGAGCAGTACTTC	CASSVREGLYEQYF
few	NA	TRBV12-5	TRBJ2-5	14	TGTGCTAGTGGTTTGGGGCTAGCTAAAGAGACCCAGTACTTC	CASGLGLAKETQYF
few	TRBD1	TRBV20-1	TRBJ1-5	16	TGCAGTGCTAGAGATCATGGACAGGGGGCGAGTCAGCCCCAGCATTTT	CSARDHGQGASQPQHF
NA	NA	TRBV5-1	TRBJ1-1	15	TGCGCCAGCAGCTTGGCTGAAGGACGGGGGGCTGAAGCTTTCTTT	CASSLAEGRGAEAFF
NA	TRBD1	TRBV12-3/TRBV12-4	TRBJ1-2	13	TGTGCCAGCAGGCCACAGGGGATCCATGGCTACACCTTC	CASRPQGIHGYTF
NA	NA	TRBV5-1	TRBJ2-7	15	TGCGCCAGCAGCTTGATCGGGGTATCCTCCTACGAGCAGTACTTC	CASSLIGVSSYEQYF
NA	TRBD2	TRBV24-1	TRBJ2-3	15	TGTGCCACCAGTGAAGCGGGGGGAAGCACAGATACGCAGTATTTT	CATSEAGGSTDTQYF
NA	NA	TRBV30	TRBJ2-5	18	TGTGCCTGGAGTGCCTTTTATGAGGTCGGGACGCTCCAAGAGACCCAGTACTTC	CAWSAFYEVGTLQETQYF
few	TRBD1	TRBV9	TRBJ2-5	16	TGTGCCAGCAGCGTAGGGCGACAGGGCTATTCGGAGACCCAGTACTTC	CASSVGRQGYSETQYF
few	TRBD1	TRBV5-1	TRBJ1-6	16	TGCGCCAGCAGCTTGGCCGGAGGACAGGGGTATTCACCCCTCCACTTT	CASSLAGGQGYSPLHF
few	NA	TRBV4-3	TRBJ1-2	15	TGCGCCAGCAGCCAAGATGAAGGGGTCAACTATGGCTACACCTTC	CASSQDEGVNYGYTF
NA	NA	TRBV20-1	TRBJ2-1	11	TGCAGTGCTAGCAGAGGGCATGAGCAGTTCTTC	CSASRGHEQFF
NA	TRBD1	TRBV20-1	TRBJ1-5	13	TGCAGTGCTATGGGACAGGGGTCTCGTCCCCAGCATTTT	CSAMGQGSRPQHF
few	NA	TRBV5-1	TRBJ1-1	16	TGCGCCAGCAGGTCAGGTCAGGAGAGTCAGAACACTGAAGCTTTCTTT	CASRSGQESQNTEAFF
NA	NA	TRBV7-9	TRBJ1-5	15	TGTGCCAGCAGCCTAAAAGGACATAGCAATCAGCCCCAGCATTTT	CASSLKGHSNQPQHF
NA	NA	TRBV29-1	TRBJ2-1	14	TGCAGCGTTGAGAGGGGGGGATCCTACAATGAGCAGTTCTTC	CSVERGGSYNEQFF
few	TRBD2	TRBV6-5	TRBJ2-7	17	TGTGCCAGCAGTTACCCCGGGACTAGCGGGAGAAGGAACGAGCAGTACTTC	CASSYPGTSGRRNEQYF
NA	NA	TRBV20-1	TRBJ2-1	15	TGCAGTGCTAGAGCGGGACACCAGATCCACAATGAGCAGTTCTTC	CSARAGHQIHNEQFF
few	NA	TRBV27	TRBJ2-7	14	TGTGCCAGCAGTTTCGGACATCTCTCCTACGAGCAGTACTTC	CASSFGHLSYEQYF
many	NA	TRBV6-1	TRBJ2-1	14	TGTGCCAGCAGTCCGGGACTTACCTACAATGAGCAGTTCTTC	CASSPGLTYNEQFF
NA	TRBD2	TRBV11-2	TRBJ2-7	16	TGTGCCAGCAGCTTAGTCGTTAGCGGGCCCTCCTACGAGCAGTACTTC	CASSLVVSGPSYEQYF
few	TRBD1	TRBV3-1	TRBJ1-1	14	TGTGCCAGCAGCCAACCAGGGGGCGGGACTGAAGCTTTCTTT	CASSQPGGGTEAFF
few	NA	TRBV10-3	TRBJ2-5	15	TGTGCCATCAGCGAAGGACCTAGTAACTGGGAGACCCAGTACTTC	CAISEGPSNWETQYF
NA	NA	TRBV3-1	TRBJ2-7	13	TGTGCCAGCAGCCAAGATGGCCTGTACGAGCAGTACTTC	CASSQDGLYEQYF
NA	NA	TRBV12-3/TRBV12-4	TRBJ2-2	13	TGTGCCAGCAGAGGTCCGGACACCGGGGAGCTGTTTTTT	CASRGPDTGELFF
NA	NA	TRBV5-1	TRBJ1-6	13	TGCGCCAGCGCCCCTTTGGAAGGGTCACCCCTCCACTTT	CASAPLEGSPLHF